This T cell receptor beta chain was obtained from a study of cytomegalovirus exposure and HLA in healthy donors. Whole-study findings and limits: Previously analyzed data showed that most TCR beta V segments were productive at a frequency of about 87% or about 30%.

In the PCR, 60 Vbeta and 13 Jbeta primers were used. The method was immunoSEQ multiplex PCR; TCRdb's version includes in-frame clones alone and lacks a portion of them. The repertoire holds a few hundred thousand clones, with about four fifths as singletons. As for this clone: Its antigen remains unidentified.

The CDR3 is 13 amino acids. The germline V gene encodes CDR1 SGHRS and CDR2 YFSETQ. V lost 4 bases, J lost 4 bases, and 4 bases stayed unmatched. Sequencing used PBMCs. The origin of this receptor is a man aged 25-40 years in good health and CMV-seronegative. The rearrangement links TRBV5-1 to TRBJ2-5; 7 bases match TRBD1. CDR3 nucleotide sequence: TGCGCCAGCAGCATTGGACAGGTAGAGACCCAGTACTTC. Translated, it gives CASSIGQVETQYF.